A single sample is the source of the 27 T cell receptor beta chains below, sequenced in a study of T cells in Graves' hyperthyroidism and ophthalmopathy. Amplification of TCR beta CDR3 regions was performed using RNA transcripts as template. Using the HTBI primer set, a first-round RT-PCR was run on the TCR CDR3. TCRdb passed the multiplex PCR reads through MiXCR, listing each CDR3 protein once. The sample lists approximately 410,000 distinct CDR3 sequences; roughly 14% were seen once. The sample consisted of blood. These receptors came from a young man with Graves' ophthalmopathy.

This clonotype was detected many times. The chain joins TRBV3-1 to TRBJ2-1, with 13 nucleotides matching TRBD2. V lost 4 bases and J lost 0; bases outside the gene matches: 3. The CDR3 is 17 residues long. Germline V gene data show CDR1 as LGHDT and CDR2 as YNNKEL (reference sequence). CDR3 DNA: TGTGCCAGCAGCCCCTGGACTAGCGGGAGCTCCTACAATGAGCAGTTCTTC. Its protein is CASSPWTSGSSYNEQFF.

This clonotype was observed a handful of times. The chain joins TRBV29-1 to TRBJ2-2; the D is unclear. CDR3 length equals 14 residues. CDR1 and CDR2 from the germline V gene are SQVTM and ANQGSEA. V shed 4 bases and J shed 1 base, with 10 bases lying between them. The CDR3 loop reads CSVGTDKNTGELFF. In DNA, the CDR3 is TGCAGCGTTGGAACTGATAAGAACACCGGGGAGCTGTTTTTT.

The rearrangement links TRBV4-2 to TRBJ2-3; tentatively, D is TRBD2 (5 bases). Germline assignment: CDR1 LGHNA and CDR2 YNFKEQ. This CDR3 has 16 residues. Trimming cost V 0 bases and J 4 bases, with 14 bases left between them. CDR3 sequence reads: CASSQEIGSGPDTQYF. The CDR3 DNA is TGTGCCAGCAGCCAAGAGATAGGAAGCGGTCCAGATACGCAGTATTTT.

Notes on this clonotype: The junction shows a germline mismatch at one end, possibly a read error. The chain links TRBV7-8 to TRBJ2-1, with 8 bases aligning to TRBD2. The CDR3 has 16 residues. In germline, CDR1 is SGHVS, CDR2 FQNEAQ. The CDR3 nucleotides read TGCGCCAGCAGCCAAGTACTGCGGGGGGACTACAATGAGCAGTTCTTC. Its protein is CASSQVLRGDYNEQFF.

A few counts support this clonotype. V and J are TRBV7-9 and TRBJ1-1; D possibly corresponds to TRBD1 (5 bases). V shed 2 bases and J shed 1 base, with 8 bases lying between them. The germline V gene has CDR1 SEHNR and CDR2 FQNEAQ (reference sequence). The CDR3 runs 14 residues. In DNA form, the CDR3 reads TGTGCCAGCAGCTTACAGGGCCCGAACACTGAAGCTTTCTTT. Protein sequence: CASSLQGPNTEAFF. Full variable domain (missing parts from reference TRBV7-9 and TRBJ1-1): DTGVSQNPRHKITKRGQNVTFRCDPISEHNRLYWYRQTLGQGPEFLTYFQNEAQLEKSRLLSDRFSAERPKGSFSTLEIQRTEQGDSAMYLCASSLQGPNTEAFFGQGTRLTVV.

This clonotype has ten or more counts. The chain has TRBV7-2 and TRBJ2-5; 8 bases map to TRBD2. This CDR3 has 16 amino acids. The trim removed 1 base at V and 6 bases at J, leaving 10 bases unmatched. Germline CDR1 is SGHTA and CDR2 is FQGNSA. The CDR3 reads CASSLVWSGSSKTQYF. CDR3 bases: TGTGCCAGCAGCTTAGTGTGGAGCGGGAGTTCGAAGACCCAGTACTTC.

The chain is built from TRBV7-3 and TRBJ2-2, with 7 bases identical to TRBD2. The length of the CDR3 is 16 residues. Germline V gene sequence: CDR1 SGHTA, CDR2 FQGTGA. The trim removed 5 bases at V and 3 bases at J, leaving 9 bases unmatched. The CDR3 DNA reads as TGTGCCAGCAGCCCCCGGACTAGTGGAGACACCGGGGAGCTGTTTTTT. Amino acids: CASSPRTSGDTGELFF.

The DNA of the CDR3 is TGTGCCAGCAGACTGGACAGGGGCTCCTACAATGAGCAGTTCTTC. Translated: CASRLDRGSYNEQFF. The chain has TRBV6-1 and TRBJ2-1, with 9 bases fitting TRBD1. CDR1 is MNHNS, CDR2 SASEGT, per germline. The junction had 3 bases not matched to a gene; V was cut back by 6 bases and J by 0 bases. The CDR3 has 15 residues.

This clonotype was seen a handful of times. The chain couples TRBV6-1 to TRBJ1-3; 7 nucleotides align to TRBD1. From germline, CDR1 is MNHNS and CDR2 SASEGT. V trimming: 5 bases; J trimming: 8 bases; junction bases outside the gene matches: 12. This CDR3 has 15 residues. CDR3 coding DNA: TGTGCCAGCAGTCGCGTCTCAGGGGGAGGCTACACCATATATTTT. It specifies CASSRVSGGGYTIYF.

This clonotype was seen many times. The DNA of the CDR3 is TGCAGTGCTAGTGGGGACCCAGATACGCAGTATTTT. Translating gives CSASGDPDTQYF. V is TRBV20-1 and J is TRBJ2-3; D may correspond to TRBD1 or TRBD2 (5 bases each). The germline V and J ends were trimmed by 3 bases and 4 bases, with 8 bases remaining between them. CDR1 and CDR2 (germline): DFQATT, SNEGSKA (reference sequence). This CDR3 has 12 amino acids.

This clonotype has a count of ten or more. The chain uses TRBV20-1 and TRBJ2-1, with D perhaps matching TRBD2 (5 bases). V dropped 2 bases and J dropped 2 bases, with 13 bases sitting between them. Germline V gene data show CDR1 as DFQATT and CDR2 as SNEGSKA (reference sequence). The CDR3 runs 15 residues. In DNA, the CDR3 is TGCAGTGCTAGAATCGCGGGCCAGGCCTACAATGAGCAGTTCTTC. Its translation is CSARIAGQAYNEQFF.

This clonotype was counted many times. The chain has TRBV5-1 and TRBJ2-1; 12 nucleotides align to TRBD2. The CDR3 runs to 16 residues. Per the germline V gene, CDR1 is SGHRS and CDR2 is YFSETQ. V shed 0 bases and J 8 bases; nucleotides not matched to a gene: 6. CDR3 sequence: CASSLGLAGADDEQFF. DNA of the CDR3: TGCGCCAGCAGCTTGGGACTAGCGGGAGCGGACGATGAGCAGTTCTTC.

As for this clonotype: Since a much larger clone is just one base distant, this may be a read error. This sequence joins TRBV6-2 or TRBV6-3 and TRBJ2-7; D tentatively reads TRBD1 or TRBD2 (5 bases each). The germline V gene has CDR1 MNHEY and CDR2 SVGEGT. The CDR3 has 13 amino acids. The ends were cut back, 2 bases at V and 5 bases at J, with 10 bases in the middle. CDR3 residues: CASSYTQGHEQYF. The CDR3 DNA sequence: TGTGCCAGCAGTTACACCCAGGGACACGAGCAGTACTTC.

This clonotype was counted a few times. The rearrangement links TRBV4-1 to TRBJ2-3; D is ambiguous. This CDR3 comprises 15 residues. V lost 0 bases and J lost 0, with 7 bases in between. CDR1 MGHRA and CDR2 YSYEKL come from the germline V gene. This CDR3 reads CASSQEVASTDTQYF. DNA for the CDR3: TGCGCCAGCAGCCAAGAGGTCGCTAGCACAGATACGCAGTATTTT.

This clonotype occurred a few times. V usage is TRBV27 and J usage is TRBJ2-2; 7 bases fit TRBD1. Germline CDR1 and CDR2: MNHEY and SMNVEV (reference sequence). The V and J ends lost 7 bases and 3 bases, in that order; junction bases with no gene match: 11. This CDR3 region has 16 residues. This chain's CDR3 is CASTITGVRDTGELFF. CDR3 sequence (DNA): TGTGCCAGCACCATCACAGGGGTGCGGGACACCGGGGAGCTGTTTTTT.

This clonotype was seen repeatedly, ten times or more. This chain's CDR3 is CAWSVAYGTRQFF. For the CDR3, the DNA is TGTGCCTGGAGTGTCGCGTATGGGACGAGGCAGTTCTTC. The chain is built from TRBV30 and TRBJ2-1; D tentatively fits TRBD1 or TRBD2 (5 bases each). V lost 0 bases and J lost 12, with 15 bases in between. This CDR3 spans 13 amino acids. Germline V gene lookup returns CDR1 GTSNPN and CDR2 SVGIG (reference sequence).

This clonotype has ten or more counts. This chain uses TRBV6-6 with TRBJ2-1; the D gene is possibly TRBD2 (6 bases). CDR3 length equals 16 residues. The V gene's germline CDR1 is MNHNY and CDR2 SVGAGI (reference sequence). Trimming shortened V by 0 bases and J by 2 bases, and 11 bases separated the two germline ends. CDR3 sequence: CASSYSGGTAYNEQFF. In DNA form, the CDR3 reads TGTGCCAGCAGTTACTCGGGCGGGACCGCCTACAATGAGCAGTTCTTC.

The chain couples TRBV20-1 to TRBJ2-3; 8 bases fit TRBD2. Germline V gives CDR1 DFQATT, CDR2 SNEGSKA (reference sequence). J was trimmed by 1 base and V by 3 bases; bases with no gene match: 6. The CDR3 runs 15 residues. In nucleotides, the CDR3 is TGCAGTGCTAGCGGAGCGGGGGCCCGCACAGATACGCAGTATTTT. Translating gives CSASGAGARTDTQYF.

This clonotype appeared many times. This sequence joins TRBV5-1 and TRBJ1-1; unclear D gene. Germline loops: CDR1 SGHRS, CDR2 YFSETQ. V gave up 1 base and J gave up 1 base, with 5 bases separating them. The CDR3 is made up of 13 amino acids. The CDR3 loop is CASSLWENTEAFF. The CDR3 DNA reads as TGCGCCAGCAGCTTGTGGGAGAACACTGAAGCTTTCTTT.

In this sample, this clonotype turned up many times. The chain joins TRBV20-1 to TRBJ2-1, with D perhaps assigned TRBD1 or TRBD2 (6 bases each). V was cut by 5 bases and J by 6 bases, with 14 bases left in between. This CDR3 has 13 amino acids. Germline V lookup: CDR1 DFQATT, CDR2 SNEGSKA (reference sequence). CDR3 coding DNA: TGCAGTGCTCCCCTACGGGGGCCCAATGAGCAGTTCTTC. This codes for CSAPLRGPNEQFF.

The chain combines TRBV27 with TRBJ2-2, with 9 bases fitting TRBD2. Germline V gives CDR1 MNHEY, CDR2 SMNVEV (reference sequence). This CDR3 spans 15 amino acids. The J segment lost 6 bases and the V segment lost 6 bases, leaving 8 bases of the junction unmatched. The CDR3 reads CASRSAGGKAGELFF. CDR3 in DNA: TGTGCCAGCAGATCGGCGGGGGGGAAGGCCGGGGAGCTGTTTTTT.

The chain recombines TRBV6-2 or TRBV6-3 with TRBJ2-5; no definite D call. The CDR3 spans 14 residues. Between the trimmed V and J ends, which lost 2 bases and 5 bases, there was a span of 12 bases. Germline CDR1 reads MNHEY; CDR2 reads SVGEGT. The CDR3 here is CASSYHLGLETQYF. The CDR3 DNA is TGTGCCAGCAGTTACCACCTAGGGTTGGAGACCCAGTACTTC.

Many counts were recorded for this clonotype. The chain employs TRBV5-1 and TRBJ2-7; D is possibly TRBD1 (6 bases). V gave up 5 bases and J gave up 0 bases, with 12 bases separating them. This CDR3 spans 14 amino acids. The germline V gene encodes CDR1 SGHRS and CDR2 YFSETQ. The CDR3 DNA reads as TGCGCCAGCAGGCCCAGGGACAACTCCTACGAGCAGTACTTC. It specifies CASRPRDNSYEQYF.

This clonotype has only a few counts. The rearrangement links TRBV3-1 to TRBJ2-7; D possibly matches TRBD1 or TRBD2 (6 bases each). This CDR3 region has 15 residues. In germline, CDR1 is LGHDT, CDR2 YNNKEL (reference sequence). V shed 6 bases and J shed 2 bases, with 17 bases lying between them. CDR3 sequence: CASRKGLGGAYEQYF. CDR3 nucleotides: TGTGCCAGCAGAAAAGGGTTGGGGGGCGCCTACGAGCAGTACTTC.

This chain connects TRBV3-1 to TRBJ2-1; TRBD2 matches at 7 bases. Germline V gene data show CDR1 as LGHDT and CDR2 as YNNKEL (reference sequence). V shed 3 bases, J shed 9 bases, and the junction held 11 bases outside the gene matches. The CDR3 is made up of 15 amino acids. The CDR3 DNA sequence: TGTGCCAGCAGCCAGGGGGACTATTATTCCAGTGAGCAGTTCTTC. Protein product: CASSQGDYYSSEQFF.

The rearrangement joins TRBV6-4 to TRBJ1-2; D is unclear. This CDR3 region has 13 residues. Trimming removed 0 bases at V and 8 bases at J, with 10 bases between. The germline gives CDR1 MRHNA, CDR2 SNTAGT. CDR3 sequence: CASSDSGGLGYTF. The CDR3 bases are TGTGCCAGCAGTGACTCTGGAGGGCTCGGCTACACCTTC.

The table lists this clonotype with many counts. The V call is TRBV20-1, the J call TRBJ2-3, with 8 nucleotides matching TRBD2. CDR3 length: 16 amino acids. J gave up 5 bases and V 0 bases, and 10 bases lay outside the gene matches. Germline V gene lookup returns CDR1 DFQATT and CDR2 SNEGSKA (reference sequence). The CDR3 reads CSARDTMREARDTQYF. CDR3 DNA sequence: TGCAGTGCTAGAGACACCATGCGGGAGGCTAGAGATACGCAGTATTTT.